This T cell receptor beta chain was recorded in a study of cytomegalovirus exposure and HLA in healthy donors. Across the whole study: Early released data had around 89 million unique TCRs, all coming from HLA-typed donors.

It was with 60 Vbeta and 13 Jbeta primers that the PCR ran. Clones were read by immunoSEQ multiplex PCR, and TCRdb kept only the in-frame ones, dropping some. The sample carries approximately 150,000 clones, about 85% recorded once. V shed 1 base and J shed 0 bases, with 9 bases lying between them. Germline V gives CDR1 SGHTA, CDR2 FQGNSA. The CDR3 loop spans 15 amino acids. The chain recombines TRBV7-2 with TRBJ1-2; no firm D call. The sample was PBMCs. The clonotype originates from a human donor in good health. CDR3 loop: CASSLGPGTNYGYTF. CDR3 coding DNA: TGTGCCAGCAGCTTAGGACCGGGGACTAACTATGGCTACACCTTC.